This is a list of T cell receptor beta chains from one sample in a study of OX40 agonist ivuxolimab in advanced cancers. Here immunoSEQ multiplex PCR was the method, and the copy in TCRdb shows in-frame clones only, minus some. This sample has tens of thousands of clones, with 89% found just once. This specimen consisted of CD4+ or CD8+ T cells sorted from blood, obtained in a trial of the OX40 agonist ivuxolimab. The receptors originated from an adult with an advanced solid tumor such as melanoma, head and neck, liver or kidney cancer. CDR3s include the opening cysteine and the closing phenylalanine or tryptophan. A D gene is named only where the DNA matches it firmly. The size of a clone is reported for some rows only, either as once, few or many, or as a class for expanded clones.

D gene: TRBD1; clone size: -; J gene: TRBJ2-7; V gene: TRBV10-1; CDR3 protein: CANPTGDSYEQYF; CDR3 DNA: TGCGCCAACCCGACAGGGGATAGCTACGAGCAGTACTTC
D gene: -; clone size: once; J gene: TRBJ2-7; V gene: TRBV7-2; CDR3 protein: CASSFRDEQYF; CDR3 DNA: TGTGCCAGCAGCTTCAGGGACGAGCAGTACTTC
D gene: -; clone size: -; J gene: TRBJ2-3; V gene: TRBV11-3; CDR3 protein: CASSLEGKETDTQYF; CDR3 DNA: TGTGCCAGCAGCTTAGAGGGAAAAGAGACAGATACGCAGTATTTT
D gene: -; clone size: -; J gene: TRBJ2-7; V gene: TRBV5-4; CDR3 protein: CASSHRDGGDEQYF; CDR3 DNA: TGTGCCAGCAGCCACCGGGACGGCGGAGACGAGCAGTACTTC
D gene: TRBD2; clone size: -; J gene: TRBJ2-7; V gene: TRBV6-5; CDR3 protein: CASSYRLAESYEQYF; CDR3 DNA: TGTGCCAGCAGCTATCGACTAGCGGAATCCTACGAGCAGTACTTC
D gene: TRBD1; clone size: -; J gene: TRBJ2-4; V gene: TRBV4-2; CDR3 protein: CASSQDTGVRTKNIQYF; CDR3 DNA: TGTGCCAGCAGCCAAGATACAGGGGTCCGAACCAAAAACATTCAGTACTTC
D gene: -; clone size: -; J gene: TRBJ1-4; V gene: TRBV5-8; CDR3 protein: CASSPTGTTREKLFF; CDR3 DNA: TGTGCCAGCAGCCCAACCGGGACCACCAGGGAAAAACTGTTTTTT
D gene: TRBD2; clone size: -; J gene: TRBJ2-5; V gene: TRBV7-2; CDR3 protein: CASSIPGLAGTQYF; CDR3 DNA: TGTGCCAGCAGCATTCCGGGACTAGCAGGGACCCAGTACTTC
D gene: -; clone size: -; J gene: TRBJ2-1; V gene: TRBV28; CDR3 protein: CASPPYPVTGSSYNEQFF; CDR3 DNA: TGTGCCAGTCCACCGTACCCCGTTACGGGGTCCTCCTACAATGAGCAGTTCTTC
D gene: TRBD2; clone size: -; J gene: TRBJ2-1; V gene: TRBV13; CDR3 protein: CASSGDGTSGNSNNEQFF; CDR3 DNA: TGTGCCAGCAGCGGAGACGGGACTAGCGGGAATAGCAACAATGAGCAGTTCTTC
D gene: -; clone size: -; J gene: TRBJ1-2; V gene: TRBV6-1; CDR3 protein: CASSEFRVSGYTF; CDR3 DNA: TGTGCCAGCAGTGAATTCCGGGTCAGCGGCTACACCTTC
D gene: TRBD2; clone size: once; J gene: TRBJ2-7; V gene: TRBV29-1; CDR3 protein: CSVGVLAGGDEQYF; CDR3 DNA: TGCAGCGTTGGAGTCCTAGCGGGAGGTGACGAGCAGTACTTC
D gene: -; clone size: -; J gene: TRBJ1-1; V gene: TRBV7-3; CDR3 protein: CASSSNRDSEAFF; CDR3 DNA: TGTGCCAGCAGCTCCAACAGGGATAGTGAAGCTTTCTTT
D gene: TRBD1; clone size: -; J gene: TRBJ1-1; V gene: TRBV28; CDR3 protein: CACRGGFNTEAFF; CDR3 DNA: TGTGCCTGTCGAGGGGGCTTCAACACTGAAGCTTTCTTT
D gene: -; clone size: -; J gene: TRBJ1-2; V gene: TRBV28; CDR3 protein: CASVGQIKVYGYTF; CDR3 DNA: TGTGCCAGCGTAGGACAGATCAAAGTCTATGGCTACACCTTC
D gene: -; clone size: -; J gene: TRBJ1-1; V gene: TRBV30; CDR3 protein: CAWTHRVQKVEAFF; CDR3 DNA: TGTGCCTGGACCCACCGGGTCCAAAAGGTTGAAGCTTTCTTT
D gene: -; clone size: -; J gene: TRBJ2-7; V gene: TRBV7-2; CDR3 protein: CASSLGRSSAYEQYF; CDR3 DNA: TGTGCCAGCAGCTTAGGTCGGAGTAGTGCCTACGAGCAGTACTTC
D gene: TRBD1; clone size: -; J gene: TRBJ1-5; V gene: TRBV2; CDR3 protein: CASTRDRGFNSNQPQHF; CDR3 DNA: TGTGCCAGCACTCGGGACAGGGGCTTCAATAGCAATCAGCCCCAGCATTTT
D gene: -; clone size: -; J gene: TRBJ1-4; V gene: TRBV30; CDR3 protein: CAWSVVREEKLFF; CDR3 DNA: TGTGCCTGGAGTGTCGTCAGGGAAGAAAAACTGTTTTTT
D gene: -; clone size: -; J gene: TRBJ2-3; V gene: TRBV19; CDR3 protein: CASSIGRRRTDTQYF; CDR3 DNA: TGTGCCAGTAGTATAGGCCGGAGGAGGACAGATACGCAGTATTTT
D gene: -; clone size: -; J gene: TRBJ1-4; V gene: TRBV5-1; CDR3 protein: CASSHQGSQANEKLFF; CDR3 DNA: TGCGCCAGCAGCCACCAGGGGTCTCAGGCTAATGAAAAACTGTTTTTT
D gene: -; clone size: -; J gene: TRBJ1-3; V gene: TRBV19; CDR3 protein: CASSPGPGTPGNTIYF; CDR3 DNA: TGTGCCAGTAGCCCCGGGCCCGGAACCCCTGGAAACACCATATATTTT
D gene: TRBD1; clone size: once; J gene: TRBJ2-1; V gene: TRBV5-4; CDR3 protein: CASSLGTGNEQFF; CDR3 DNA: TGTGCCAGCAGCTTGGGGACAGGCAATGAGCAGTTCTTC
D gene: TRBD1; clone size: -; J gene: TRBJ1-5; V gene: TRBV19; CDR3 protein: CASSEGQQPQHF; CDR3 DNA: TGTGCCAGTAGTGAGGGACAGCAGCCCCAGCATTTT
D gene: -; clone size: -; J gene: TRBJ1-1; V gene: TRBV6-5; CDR3 protein: CASSFSSQNTEAFF; CDR3 DNA: TGTGCCAGCAGTTTCTCATCACAGAACACTGAAGCTTTCTTT
D gene: TRBD1; clone size: -; J gene: TRBJ2-7; V gene: TRBV5-1; CDR3 protein: CASRQTGSYEQYF; CDR3 DNA: TGCGCCAGCAGACAGACAGGGTCGTACGAGCAGTACTTC
D gene: -; clone size: once; J gene: TRBJ1-2; V gene: TRBV7-8; CDR3 protein: CASTSRTGTTNDGYTF; CDR3 DNA: TGTGCCAGCACCTCCCGCACCGGGACGACAAATGATGGCTACACCTTC
D gene: TRBD1; clone size: -; J gene: TRBJ1-5; V gene: TRBV28; CDR3 protein: CASSRDREAQPQHF; CDR3 DNA: TGTGCCAGCAGTAGGGACAGGGAGGCTCAGCCCCAGCATTTT
D gene: -; clone size: -; J gene: TRBJ2-3; V gene: TRBV6-4; CDR3 protein: CASSGSGESTDTQYF; CDR3 DNA: TGTGCCAGCAGTGGAAGTGGGGAGAGCACAGATACGCAGTATTTT
D gene: -; clone size: -; J gene: TRBJ1-1; V gene: TRBV5-1; CDR3 protein: CASSSQDSAEAFF; CDR3 DNA: TGCGCCAGCAGCAGCCAGGATTCGGCTGAAGCTTTCTTT
D gene: -; clone size: -; J gene: TRBJ1-1; V gene: TRBV5-1; CDR3 protein: CASSPRIMNTEAFF; CDR3 DNA: TGCGCCAGCAGCCCCAGGATCATGAACACTGAAGCTTTCTTT
D gene: -; clone size: -; J gene: TRBJ2-2; V gene: TRBV27; CDR3 protein: CASSLYSTGELFF; CDR3 DNA: TGTGCCAGCAGTTTATATTCCACCGGGGAGCTGTTTTTT
D gene: -; clone size: once; J gene: TRBJ2-2; V gene: TRBV4-2; CDR3 protein: CASSQEVIRDTNTGELFF; CDR3 DNA: TGTGCCAGCAGCCAAGAAGTGATCCGGGATACCAACACCGGGGAGCTGTTTTTT
D gene: TRBD1; clone size: -; J gene: TRBJ2-7; V gene: TRBV25-1; CDR3 protein: CASSFRDSAYEQYF; CDR3 DNA: TGTGCCAGCAGTTTCCGGGACAGCGCCTACGAGCAGTACTTC
D gene: -; clone size: once; J gene: TRBJ1-1; V gene: TRBV4-1; CDR3 protein: CASSGRGTEAFF; CDR3 DNA: TGCGCCAGCAGCGGGAGGGGTACTGAAGCTTTCTTT